The 3 T cell receptor beta chains presented below share a single source sample, sequenced in a study of T cell repertoires in ileal Crohn's disease. Sequencing was performed with immunoSEQ multiplex PCR; in TCRdb, only in-frame clones are kept and a portion is missing. The sample includes roughly 5,200 clones, more than 75% of them seen just once. Time point defined: proximal margin of the surgical specimen (macroscopically non-inflamed). Sample: ileal tissue. All receptors derive from an adult with Crohn's disease.

The V and J genes are TRBV7-2 and TRBJ2-6; D is uncertain. V was cut by 2 bases and J by 0 bases, with 2 bases left in between. Germline loops: CDR1 SGHTA, CDR2 FQGNSA. CDR3 length: 14 residues. The CDR3 DNA follows: TGTGCCAGCAGCTTAAACTCTGGGGCCAACGTCCTGACTTTC. It specifies CASSLNSGANVLTF.

This clone was detected once. The chain has TRBV6-1 and TRBJ1-6; D is ambiguous. V was cut by 3 bases and J by 9 bases, with 12 bases left in between. The CDR3 runs 14 residues. Germline CDR1 reads MNHNS; CDR2 reads SASEGT. The CDR3 spells CASSERSVVSPLHF. The CDR3 bases are TGTGCCAGCAGTGAGAGGTCGGTGGTTTCACCCCTCCACTTT.

This rearrangement joins TRBV7-9 to TRBJ1-1; D unclear. CDR1 is SEHNR, CDR2 FQNEAQ, per germline (reference sequence). V was shortened by 2 bases and J by 1 base, with 11 bases between the two germline ends. The CDR3 is 15 residues long. The CDR3 region is CASSLMAGRNTEAFF. The CDR3 DNA reads as TGTGCCAGCAGCTTAATGGCCGGTCGGAACACTGAAGCTTTCTTT.